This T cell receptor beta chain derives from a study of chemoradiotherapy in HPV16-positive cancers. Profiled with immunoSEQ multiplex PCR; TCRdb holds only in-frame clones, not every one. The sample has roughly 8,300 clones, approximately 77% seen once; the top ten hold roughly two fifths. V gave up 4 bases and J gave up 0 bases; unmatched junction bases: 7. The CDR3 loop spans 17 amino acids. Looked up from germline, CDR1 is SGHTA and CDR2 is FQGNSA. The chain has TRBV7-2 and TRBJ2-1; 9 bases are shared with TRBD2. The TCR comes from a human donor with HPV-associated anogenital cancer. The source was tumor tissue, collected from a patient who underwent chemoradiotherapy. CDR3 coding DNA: TGTGCCAGCAGCTCGAAAATAGCGGGGGACTCCTACAATGAGCAGTTCTTC. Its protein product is CASSSKIAGDSYNEQFF.